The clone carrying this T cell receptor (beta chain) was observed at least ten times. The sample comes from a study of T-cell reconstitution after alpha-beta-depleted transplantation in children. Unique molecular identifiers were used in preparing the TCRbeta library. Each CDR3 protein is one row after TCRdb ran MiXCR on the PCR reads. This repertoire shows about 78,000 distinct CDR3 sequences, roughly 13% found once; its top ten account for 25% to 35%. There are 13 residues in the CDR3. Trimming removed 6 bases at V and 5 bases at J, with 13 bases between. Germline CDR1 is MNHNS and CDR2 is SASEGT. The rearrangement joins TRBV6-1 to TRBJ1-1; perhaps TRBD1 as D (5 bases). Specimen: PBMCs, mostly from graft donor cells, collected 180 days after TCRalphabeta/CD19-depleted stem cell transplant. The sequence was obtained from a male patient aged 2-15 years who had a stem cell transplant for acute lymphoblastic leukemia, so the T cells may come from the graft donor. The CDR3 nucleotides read TGTGCCAGCAGGGCAGGGTGGAATACTGAAGCTTTCTTT. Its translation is CASRAGWNTEAFF.